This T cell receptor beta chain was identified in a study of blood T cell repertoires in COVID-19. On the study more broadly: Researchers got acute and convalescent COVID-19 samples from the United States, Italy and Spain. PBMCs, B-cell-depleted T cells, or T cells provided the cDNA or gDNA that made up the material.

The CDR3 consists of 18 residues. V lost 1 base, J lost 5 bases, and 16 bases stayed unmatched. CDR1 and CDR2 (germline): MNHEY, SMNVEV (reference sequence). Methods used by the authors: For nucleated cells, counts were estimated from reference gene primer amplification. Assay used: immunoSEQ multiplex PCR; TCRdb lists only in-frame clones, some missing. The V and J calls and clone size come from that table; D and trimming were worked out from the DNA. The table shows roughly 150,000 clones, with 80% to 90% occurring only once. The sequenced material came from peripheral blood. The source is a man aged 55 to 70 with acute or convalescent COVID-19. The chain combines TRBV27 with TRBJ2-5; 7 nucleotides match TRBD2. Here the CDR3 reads CASSLLGLGTTSGETQYF. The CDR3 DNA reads TGTGCCAGCAGTTTATTAGGACTAGGCACGACCTCGGGGGAGACCCAGTACTTC.